This T cell receptor beta chain appears in the sequencing data of a study of blood T cell repertoires in COVID-19. Trimming shortened V by 0 bases and J by 4 bases, and 6 bases separated the two germline ends. There are 13 residues in the CDR3. Germline V gives CDR1 LGHNA, CDR2 YSLEER. TCRdb's table, derived via immunoSEQ multiplex PCR, lists solely in-frame clones and lacks some. The repertoire holds roughly 200,000 clones, with more than 85% as singletons. The chain links TRBV4-3 to TRBJ1-2; no firm D call. Sequencing was carried out using peripheral blood. The TCR sequence derives from a woman aged 45-65 years with COVID-19, enrolled during active disease. CDR3 sequence (DNA): TGCGCCAGCAGCCAAGACGACATCTATGGCTACACCTTC. Translating gives CASSQDDIYGYTF.